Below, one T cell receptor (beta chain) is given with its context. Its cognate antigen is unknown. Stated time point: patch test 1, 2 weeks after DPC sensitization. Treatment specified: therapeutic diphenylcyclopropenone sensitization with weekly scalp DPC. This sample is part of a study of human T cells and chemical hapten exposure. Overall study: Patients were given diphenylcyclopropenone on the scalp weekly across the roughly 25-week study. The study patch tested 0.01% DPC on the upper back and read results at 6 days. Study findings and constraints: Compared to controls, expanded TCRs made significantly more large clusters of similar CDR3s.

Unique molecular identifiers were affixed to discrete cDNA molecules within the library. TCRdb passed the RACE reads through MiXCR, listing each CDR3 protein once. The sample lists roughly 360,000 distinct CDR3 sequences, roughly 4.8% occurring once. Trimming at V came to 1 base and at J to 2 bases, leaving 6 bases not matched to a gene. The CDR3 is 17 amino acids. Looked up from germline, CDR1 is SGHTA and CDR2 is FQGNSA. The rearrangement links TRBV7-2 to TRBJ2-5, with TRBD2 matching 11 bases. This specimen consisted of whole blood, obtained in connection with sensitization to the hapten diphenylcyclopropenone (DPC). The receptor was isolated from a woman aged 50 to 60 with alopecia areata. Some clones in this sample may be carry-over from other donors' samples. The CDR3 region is CASSLDLRTSGQETQYF. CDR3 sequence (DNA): TGTGCCAGCAGCTTAGATCTTAGGACTAGCGGGCAAGAGACCCAGTACTTC. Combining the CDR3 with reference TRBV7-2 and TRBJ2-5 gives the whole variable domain GAGVSQSPSNKVTEKGKDVELRCDPISGHTALYWYRQSLGQGLEFLIYFQGNSAPDKSGLPSDRFSAERTGGSVSTLTIQRTQQEDSAVYLCASSLDLRTSGQETQYFGPGTRLLVL.